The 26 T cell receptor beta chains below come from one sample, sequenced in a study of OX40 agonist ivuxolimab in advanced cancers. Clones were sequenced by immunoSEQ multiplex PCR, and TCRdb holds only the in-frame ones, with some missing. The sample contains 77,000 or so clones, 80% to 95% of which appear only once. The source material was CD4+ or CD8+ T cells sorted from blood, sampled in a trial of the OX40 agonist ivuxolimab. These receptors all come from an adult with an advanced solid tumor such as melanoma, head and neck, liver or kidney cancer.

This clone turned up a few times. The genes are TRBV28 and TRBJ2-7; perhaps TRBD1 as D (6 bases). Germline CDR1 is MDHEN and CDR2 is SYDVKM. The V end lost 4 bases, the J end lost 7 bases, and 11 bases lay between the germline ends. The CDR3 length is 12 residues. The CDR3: CASSWGLLEQYF. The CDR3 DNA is TGTGCCAGCAGTTGGGGGCTTTTGGAGCAGTACTTC.

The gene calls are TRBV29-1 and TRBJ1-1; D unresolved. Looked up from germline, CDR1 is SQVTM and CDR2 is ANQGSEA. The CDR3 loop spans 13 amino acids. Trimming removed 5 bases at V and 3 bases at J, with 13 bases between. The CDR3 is CSVLIRSYTEAFF. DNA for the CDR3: TGCAGCGTTCTGATCAGGTCCTACACTGAAGCTTTCTTT. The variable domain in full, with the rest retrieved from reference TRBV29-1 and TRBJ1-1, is SAVISQKPSRDICQRGTSLTIQCQVDSQVTMMFWYRQQPGQSLTLIATANQGSEATYESGFVIDKFPISRPNLTFSTLTVSNMSPEDSSIYLCSVLIRSYTEAFFGQGTRLTVV.

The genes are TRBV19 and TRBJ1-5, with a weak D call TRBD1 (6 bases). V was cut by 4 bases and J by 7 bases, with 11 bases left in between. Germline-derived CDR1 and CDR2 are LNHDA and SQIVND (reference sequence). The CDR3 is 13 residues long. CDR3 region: CASSKQGGQPQHF. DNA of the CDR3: TGTGCCAGTAGTAAACAGGGTGGCCAGCCCCAGCATTTT.

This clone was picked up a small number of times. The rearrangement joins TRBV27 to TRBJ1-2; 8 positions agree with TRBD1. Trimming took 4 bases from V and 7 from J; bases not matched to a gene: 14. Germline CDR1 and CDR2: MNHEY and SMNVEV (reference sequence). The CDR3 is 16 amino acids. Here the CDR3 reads CASSSINSGQGSGYTF. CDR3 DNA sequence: TGTGCCAGCAGTTCCATAAACTCTGGACAGGGTAGTGGCTACACCTTC.

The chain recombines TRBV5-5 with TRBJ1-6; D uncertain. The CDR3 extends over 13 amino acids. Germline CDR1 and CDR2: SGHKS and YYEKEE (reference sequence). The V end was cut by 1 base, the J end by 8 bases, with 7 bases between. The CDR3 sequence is CASSLMSDSPLHF. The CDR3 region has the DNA TGTGCCAGCAGCTTGATGAGTGATTCACCCCTCCACTTT.

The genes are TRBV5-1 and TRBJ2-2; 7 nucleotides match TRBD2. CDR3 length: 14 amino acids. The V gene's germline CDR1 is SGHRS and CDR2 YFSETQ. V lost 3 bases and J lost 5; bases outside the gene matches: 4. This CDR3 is CASSSVGGTGELFF. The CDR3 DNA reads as TGCGCCAGCAGCTCCGTCGGGGGGACCGGGGAGCTGTTTTTT.

The chain's CDR3 is CASSPGLTYSYEQYF. CDR3 nucleotides: TGTGCCAGCAGCCCCGGACTAACTTACTCCTACGAGCAGTACTTC. This chain uses TRBV7-2 with TRBJ2-7, with D possibly TRBD2 on 6 matching bases. Germline loops: CDR1 SGHTA, CDR2 FQGNSA. CDR3 length: 15 amino acids. The V and J ends lost 5 bases and 0 bases respectively, with 14 bases between them.

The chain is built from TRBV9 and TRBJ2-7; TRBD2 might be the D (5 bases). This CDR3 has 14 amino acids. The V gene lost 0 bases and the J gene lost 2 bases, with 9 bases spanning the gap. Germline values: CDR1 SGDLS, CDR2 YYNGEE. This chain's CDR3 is CASSVVATTYEQYF. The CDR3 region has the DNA TGTGCCAGCAGCGTAGTAGCGACTACCTACGAGCAGTACTTC.

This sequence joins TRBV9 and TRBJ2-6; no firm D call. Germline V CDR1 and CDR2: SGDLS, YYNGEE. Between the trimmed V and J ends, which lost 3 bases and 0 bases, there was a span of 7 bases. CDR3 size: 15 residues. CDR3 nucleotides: TGTGCCAGCAGCGGAACAGCCTCTGGGGCCAACGTCCTGACTTTC. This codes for CASSGTASGANVLTF.

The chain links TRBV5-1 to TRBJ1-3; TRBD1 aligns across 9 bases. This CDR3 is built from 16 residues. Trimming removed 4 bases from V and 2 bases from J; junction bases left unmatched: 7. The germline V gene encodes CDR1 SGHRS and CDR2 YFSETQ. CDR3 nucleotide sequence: TGCGCCAGCAGCCGAACAGGGGGCGCTGCTGGAAACACCATATATTTT. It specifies CASSRTGGAAGNTIYF.

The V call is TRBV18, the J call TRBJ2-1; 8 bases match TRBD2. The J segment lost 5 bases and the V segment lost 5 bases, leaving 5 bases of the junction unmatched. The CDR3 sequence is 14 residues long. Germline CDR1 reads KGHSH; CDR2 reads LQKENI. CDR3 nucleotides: TGTGCCAGCTCATCGGGGACTAGTAACAATGAGCAGTTCTTC. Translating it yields CASSSGTSNNEQFF.

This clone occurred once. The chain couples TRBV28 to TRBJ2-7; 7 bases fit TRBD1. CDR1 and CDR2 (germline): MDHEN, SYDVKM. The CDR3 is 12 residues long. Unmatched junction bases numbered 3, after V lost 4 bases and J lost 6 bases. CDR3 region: CASSSTGREQYF. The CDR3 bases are TGTGCCAGCAGTTCGACAGGGCGCGAGCAGTACTTC.

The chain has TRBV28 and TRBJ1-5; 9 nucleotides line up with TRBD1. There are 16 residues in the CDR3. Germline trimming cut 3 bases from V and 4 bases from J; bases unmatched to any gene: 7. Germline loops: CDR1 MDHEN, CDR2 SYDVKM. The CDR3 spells CASSLGGQGMNQPQHF. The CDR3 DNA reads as TGTGCCAGCAGTTTGGGGGGACAGGGTATGAATCAGCCCCAGCATTTT.

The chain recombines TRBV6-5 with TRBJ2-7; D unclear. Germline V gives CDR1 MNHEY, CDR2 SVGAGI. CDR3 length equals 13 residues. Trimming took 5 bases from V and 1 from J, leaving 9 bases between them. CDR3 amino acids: CASSTPGSYEQYF. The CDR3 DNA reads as TGTGCCAGCAGTACCCCAGGATCCTACGAGCAGTACTTC.

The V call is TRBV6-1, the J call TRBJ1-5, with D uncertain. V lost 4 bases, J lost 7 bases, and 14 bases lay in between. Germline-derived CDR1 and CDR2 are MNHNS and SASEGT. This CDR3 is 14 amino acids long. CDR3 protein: CASSVEPTRQPQHF. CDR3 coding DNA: TGTGCCAGCAGTGTTGAGCCGACGAGACAGCCCCAGCATTTT.

The CDR3 loop reads CASSSPGEETQYF. The CDR3 nucleotides are TGTGCCAGCAGTTCCCCGGGGGAAGAGACCCAGTACTTC. The gene calls are TRBV6-6 and TRBJ2-5; TRBD2 is a possible D gene (6 bases). Trimming took 4 bases from V and 3 from J, leaving 9 bases between them. The CDR3 contains 13 residues. Germline values: CDR1 MNHNY, CDR2 SVGAGI (reference sequence).

CDR3 residues: CASSPSLSGANVLTF. The CDR3 DNA reads as TGTGCCAGCTCACCAAGTCTCTCTGGGGCCAACGTCCTGACTTTC. The chain combines TRBV18 with TRBJ2-6; D ambiguous. The CDR3 is 15 residues long. V was clipped by 2 bases and J by 0 bases, with 5 bases between them. Germline CDR1 KGHSH, CDR2 LQKENI.

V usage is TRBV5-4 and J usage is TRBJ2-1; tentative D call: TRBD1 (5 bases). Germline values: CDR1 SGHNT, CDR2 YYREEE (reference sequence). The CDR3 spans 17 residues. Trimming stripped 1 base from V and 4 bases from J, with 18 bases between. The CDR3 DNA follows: TGTGCCAGCAGCTTGTATCTTTCCCAGGGATCGTACAATGAGCAGTTCTTC. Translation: CASSLYLSQGSYNEQFF. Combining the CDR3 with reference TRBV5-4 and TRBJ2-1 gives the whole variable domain ETGVTQSPTHLIKTRGQQVTLRCSSQSGHNTVSWYQQALGQGPQFIFQYYREEENGRGNFPPRFSGLQFPNYSSELNVNALELDDSALYLCASSLYLSQGSYNEQFFGPGTRLTVL.

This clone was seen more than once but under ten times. The CDR3 bases are TGTGCCAGCAGCTTAGCGCTATCTAGCAATCAGCCCCAGCATTTT. It yields the protein CASSLALSSNQPQHF. The J gene is TRBJ1-5, the V gene TRBV7-2, with D unclear. Per germline, CDR1 SGHTA and CDR2 FQGNSA. The CDR3 runs to 15 residues. V was clipped by 0 bases and J by 0 bases, with 6 bases between them.

The CDR3 bases are TGCGCCAGCAGCCAGGACACCGCTAATTCACCCCTCCACTTT. Translated: CASSQDTANSPLHF. The V gene is TRBV5-1, the J gene TRBJ1-6; D may be TRBD1 (5 bases). In germline, CDR1 is SGHRS, CDR2 YFSETQ. Trimming took off 4 bases at V and 6 bases at J, with 11 bases between the two ends. The CDR3 is 14 amino acids.

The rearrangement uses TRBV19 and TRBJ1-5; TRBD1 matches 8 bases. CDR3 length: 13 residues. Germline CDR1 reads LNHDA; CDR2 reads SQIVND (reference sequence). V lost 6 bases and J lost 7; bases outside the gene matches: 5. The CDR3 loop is CASSGTGGQPQHF. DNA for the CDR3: TGTGCCAGTAGCGGGACAGGTGGGCAGCCCCAGCATTTT.

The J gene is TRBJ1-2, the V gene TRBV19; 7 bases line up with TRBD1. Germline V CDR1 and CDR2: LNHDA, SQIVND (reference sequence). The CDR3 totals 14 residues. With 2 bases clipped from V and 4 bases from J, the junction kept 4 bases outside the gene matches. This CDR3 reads CASSIKGAGYGYTF. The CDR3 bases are TGTGCCAGTAGTATAAAGGGGGCCGGCTATGGCTACACCTTC.

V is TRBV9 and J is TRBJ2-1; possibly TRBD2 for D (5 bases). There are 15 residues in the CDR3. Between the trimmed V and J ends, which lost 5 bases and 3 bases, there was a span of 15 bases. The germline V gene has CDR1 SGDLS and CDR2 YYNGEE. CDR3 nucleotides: TGTGCCAGCAGTGCAGGAGCGGTTGGCTACAATGAGCAGTTCTTC. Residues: CASSAGAVGYNEQFF.

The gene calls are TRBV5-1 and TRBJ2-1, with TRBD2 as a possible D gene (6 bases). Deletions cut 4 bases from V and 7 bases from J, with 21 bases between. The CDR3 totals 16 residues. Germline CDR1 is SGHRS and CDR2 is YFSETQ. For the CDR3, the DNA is TGCGCCAGCAGCCCCACGGGGTTGGCTAGCGATAATGAGCAGTTCTTC. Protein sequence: CASSPTGLASDNEQFF.

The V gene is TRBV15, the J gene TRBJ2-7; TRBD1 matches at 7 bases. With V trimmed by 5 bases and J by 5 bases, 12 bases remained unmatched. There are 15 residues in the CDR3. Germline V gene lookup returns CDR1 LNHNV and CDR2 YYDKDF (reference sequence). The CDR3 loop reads CATSAPNRGSDEQYF. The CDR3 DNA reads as TGTGCCACCAGCGCCCCTAACAGGGGAAGCGACGAGCAGTACTTC.

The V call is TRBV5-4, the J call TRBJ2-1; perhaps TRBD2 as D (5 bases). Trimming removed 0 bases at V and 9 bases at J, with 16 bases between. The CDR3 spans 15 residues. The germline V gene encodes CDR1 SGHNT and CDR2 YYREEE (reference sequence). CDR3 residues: CASSLVGGSGSEQFF. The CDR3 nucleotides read TGTGCCAGCAGCTTGGTAGGTGGGAGCGGTTCTGAGCAGTTCTTC.